A selection of T cell receptor beta chains follows, all from one sample in a study of T cells after posttransplantation cyclophosphamide. This table comes from immunoSEQ multiplex PCR, and its TCRdb copy is limited to in-frame clones, with some not included. Here the sample spans just over 15,000 clones, almost 85% being singletons. This material consisted of PBMCs, taken 350 to 400 days after allogeneic stem cell transplant with calcineurin inhibitor and methotrexate. These receptor sequences come from a male patient in his late teens or twenties who received an allogeneic stem cell transplant from a related donor, was CMV-positive, and had no GVHD. A subset of T cells may come from the graft donor. CDR3s include the opening cysteine and the closing phenylalanine or tryptophan. Each record gives: V gene, J gene, D gene, clone size, CDR3 DNA, CDR3 protein. A D gene is named only where the DNA matches it firmly. Expanded clones are given a class, and other clones once, few, many or no size at all.

v_gene: TRBV13
j_gene: TRBJ1-5
d_gene: TRBD1
abundance: NA
CDR3nt: TGTGCCAGCAGCCGGGGACAGGGTGGACAGCCCCAGCATTTT
CDR3aa: CASSRGQGGQPQHF

v_gene: TRBV7-6
j_gene: TRBJ2-1
d_gene: NA
abundance: NA
CDR3nt: TGTGCCAGCAGCTTAGATCAGGTAGCGGTCTACAGTGAGCAGTTCTTC
CDR3aa: CASSLDQVAVYSEQFF

v_gene: TRBV19
j_gene: TRBJ2-2
d_gene: TRBD1
abundance: NA
CDR3nt: TGTGCCAGTAGTATCCGGCCAGGGGGATCGAACACCGGGGAGCTGTTTTTT
CDR3aa: CASSIRPGGSNTGELFF

v_gene: TRBV5-1
j_gene: TRBJ2-5
d_gene: TRBD1
abundance: NA
CDR3nt: TGCGCCAGCAGCTTGAGTACAGGGGTGTCGGAGACCCAGTACTTC
CDR3aa: CASSLSTGVSETQYF

v_gene: TRBV13
j_gene: TRBJ2-7
d_gene: TRBD2
abundance: NA
CDR3nt: TGTGCCAGCAGCTTAGGCCTAGGACTAGCGGGAGCTCGGGAGCAGTACTTC
CDR3aa: CASSLGLGLAGAREQYF

v_gene: TRBV28
j_gene: TRBJ2-2
d_gene: TRBD1
abundance: NA
CDR3nt: TGTGCCAGCAGACCCCGGGACAGGGGGCGGGGCGGGGAGCTGTTTTTT
CDR3aa: CASRPRDRGRGGELFF

v_gene: TRBV28
j_gene: TRBJ1-5
d_gene: TRBD1
abundance: few
CDR3nt: TGTGCCAGCAGTCCCCAAACCAAAATCGGGACAGGCCTCAATCAGCCCCAGCATTTT
CDR3aa: CASSPQTKIGTGLNQPQHF

v_gene: TRBV7-3
j_gene: TRBJ2-2
d_gene: TRBD2
abundance: NA
CDR3nt: TGTGCCAGCAGCTACGGACTAGCGGGAGGATACACCGGGGAGCTGTTTTTT
CDR3aa: CASSYGLAGGYTGELFF

v_gene: TRBV5-1
j_gene: TRBJ1-3
d_gene: NA
abundance: few
CDR3nt: TGCGCCAGCAGCTTGGCCCCGGTTATCTCTGGAAACACCATATATTTT
CDR3aa: CASSLAPVISGNTIYF

v_gene: TRBV2
j_gene: TRBJ1-5
d_gene: NA
abundance: once
CDR3nt: TGTGCCAGCAGTGAATCGGGGGGCAGGTATCAGCCCCAGCATTTT
CDR3aa: CASSESGGRYQPQHF

v_gene: TRBV12-2
j_gene: TRBJ2-2
d_gene: NA
abundance: NA
CDR3nt: TGTGCAAGTCGCGCGGGACCCCGCCAACGGGTCGGGGAGCTGTTTTTT
CDR3aa: CASRAGPRQRVGELFF

v_gene: TRBV29-1
j_gene: TRBJ2-7
d_gene: TRBD1
abundance: NA
CDR3nt: TGCAGCGTTGAACTGGTGGGGACAGGGGGCGACGAGCAGTACTTC
CDR3aa: CSVELVGTGGDEQYF

v_gene: TRBV6-1
j_gene: TRBJ2-1
d_gene: TRBD1
abundance: NA
CDR3nt: TGTGCCAGCAGTTCGGACAGGGGGAGTGAGCAGTTCTTC
CDR3aa: CASSSDRGSEQFF

v_gene: TRBV7-2
j_gene: TRBJ2-1
d_gene: NA
abundance: once
CDR3nt: TGTGCCAGCAGCCGACAGGGGAGGGGTGAGCAGTTCTTC
CDR3aa: CASSRQGRGEQFF

v_gene: TRBV27
j_gene: TRBJ2-1
d_gene: TRBD2
abundance: NA
CDR3nt: TGTGCCAGCAGTCCCGGGACTAGCGGGAGATCCTACAATGAGCAGTTCTTC
CDR3aa: CASSPGTSGRSYNEQFF

v_gene: TRBV11-2
j_gene: TRBJ2-6
d_gene: TRBD2
abundance: NA
CDR3nt: TGTGCCAGCAGCTTACTAGGGCGGGAGCCCTCTGGGGCCAACGTCCTGACTTTC
CDR3aa: CASSLLGREPSGANVLTF

v_gene: TRBV19
j_gene: TRBJ1-3
d_gene: NA
abundance: few
CDR3nt: TGTGCCAGTAGTGCAGGGGTTGCTGGAAACACCATATATTTT
CDR3aa: CASSAGVAGNTIYF

v_gene: TRBV7-9
j_gene: TRBJ1-1
d_gene: NA
abundance: NA
CDR3nt: TGTGCCAGCAGCCCGGGACAGAACACTGAAGCTTTCTTT
CDR3aa: CASSPGQNTEAFF

v_gene: TRBV28
j_gene: TRBJ2-2
d_gene: TRBD1
abundance: NA
CDR3nt: TGTGCCAGCAACTTTATTGACAGGGGGAACACCGGGGGGCTGTTTTTT
CDR3aa: CASNFIDRGNTGGLFF

v_gene: TRBV20-1
j_gene: TRBJ2-1
d_gene: NA
abundance: once
CDR3nt: TGCAGTGTTCCCAGGTGGGATGAGCAGTTCTTC
CDR3aa: CSVPRWDEQFF

v_gene: TRBV7-6
j_gene: TRBJ2-7
d_gene: TRBD1
abundance: NA
CDR3nt: TGTGCCAGCAGCTTTCGTGACAGGGGTTTCGACGAGCAGTACTTC
CDR3aa: CASSFRDRGFDEQYF

v_gene: TRBV6-5
j_gene: TRBJ1-2
d_gene: NA
abundance: NA
CDR3nt: TGTGCCAGCAGTTACTCGAATCGGGAGCCTAACTATGGCTACACCTTC
CDR3aa: CASSYSNREPNYGYTF

v_gene: TRBV19
j_gene: TRBJ1-1
d_gene: NA
abundance: NA
CDR3nt: TGTGCCAGTAGTATAAGCCCAGGGTCTGAAGCTTTCTTT
CDR3aa: CASSISPGSEAFF

v_gene: TRBV5-4
j_gene: TRBJ1-5
d_gene: NA
abundance: NA
CDR3nt: TGTGCCAGCAGCTCGGGAGGGGTCGGACAGCCCCAGCATTTT
CDR3aa: CASSSGGVGQPQHF

v_gene: TRBV4-2
j_gene: TRBJ1-2
d_gene: NA
abundance: NA
CDR3nt: TGTGCCAGCAGCCTAGGGGAGGTTAACTATGGCTACACCTTC
CDR3aa: CASSLGEVNYGYTF

v_gene: TRBV5-1
j_gene: TRBJ2-2
d_gene: TRBD1
abundance: once
CDR3nt: TGCGCCAGCGGGACAGGGAAGATGAACACCGGGGAGCTGTTTTTT
CDR3aa: CASGTGKMNTGELFF

v_gene: TRBV6-4
j_gene: TRBJ2-1
d_gene: TRBD1
abundance: few
CDR3nt: TGTGCCAGCAGTGTACTGGCAGGGGGCTACAATGAGCAGTTCTTC
CDR3aa: CASSVLAGGYNEQFF

v_gene: TRBV5-5
j_gene: TRBJ2-1
d_gene: TRBD2
abundance: NA
CDR3nt: TGTGCCAGCAGCTTGGTGGGCGGGAGGGCGGGCAGTGAGCAGTTCTTC
CDR3aa: CASSLVGGRAGSEQFF

v_gene: TRBV11-3
j_gene: TRBJ1-1
d_gene: NA
abundance: NA
CDR3nt: TGTGCCAGCAGCTTAGTCGGAGGCACTGAAGCTTTCTTT
CDR3aa: CASSLVGGTEAFF

v_gene: TRBV5-6
j_gene: TRBJ1-5
d_gene: TRBD1
abundance: few
CDR3nt: TGTGCCAGCAGCAGGACAGGGGATAGCGGTCAGCCCCAGCATTTT
CDR3aa: CASSRTGDSGQPQHF

v_gene: TRBV21-1
j_gene: TRBJ1-6
d_gene: NA
abundance: few
CDR3nt: TGTGCCAGCAGCCCTAGGGACACTTCGAATTCACCCCTCCACTTT
CDR3aa: CASSPRDTSNSPLHF

v_gene: TRBV6-5
j_gene: TRBJ1-1
d_gene: NA
abundance: NA
CDR3nt: TGTGCCAGCAGTTACGGGGGCCCCAACACTGAAGCTTTCTTT
CDR3aa: CASSYGGPNTEAFF

v_gene: TRBV23-1
j_gene: TRBJ1-1
d_gene: NA
abundance: NA
CDR3nt: TGCGCCAGCAGTCAAATACCAAGCAGGGATCCGAACACTGAAGCTTTCTTT
CDR3aa: CASSQIPSRDPNTEAFF

v_gene: TRBV12-2
j_gene: TRBJ1-3
d_gene: NA
abundance: few
CDR3nt: TGTGCAAGTCGCTTAGTTTCCCAGATCATCTCTGGAAACACCATATATTTT
CDR3aa: CASRLVSQIISGNTIYF

v_gene: TRBV19
j_gene: TRBJ2-7
d_gene: TRBD1
abundance: NA
CDR3nt: TGTGCCAGTAGTAAGAGGGACAGCTACGAGCAGTACTTC
CDR3aa: CASSKRDSYEQYF

v_gene: TRBV28
j_gene: TRBJ1-6
d_gene: NA
abundance: NA
CDR3nt: TGTGCCAGCAGTTTGTCGGGGGGGAGGGGTTCACCCCTCCACTTT
CDR3aa: CASSLSGGRGSPLHF